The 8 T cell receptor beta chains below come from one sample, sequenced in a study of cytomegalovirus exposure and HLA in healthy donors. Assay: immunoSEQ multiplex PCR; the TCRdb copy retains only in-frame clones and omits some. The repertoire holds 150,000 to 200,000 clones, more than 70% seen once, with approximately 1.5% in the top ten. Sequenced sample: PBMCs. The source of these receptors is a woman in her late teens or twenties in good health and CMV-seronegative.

In DNA, the CDR3 is TGTGCCAGTAGCCGCACGATAGAATCCCCTGAAGCTTTCTTT. Protein product: CASSRTIESPEAFF. V gene TRBV19 combines with J gene TRBJ1-1; D unclear. V was cut by 6 bases and J by 6 bases, with 17 bases left in between. CDR3 length: 14 residues. Germline loops: CDR1 LNHDA, CDR2 SQIVND (reference sequence). The entire variable domain, with the rest obtained from reference TRBV19 and TRBJ1-1, is as follows: DGGITQSPKYLFRKEGQNVTLSCEQNLNHDAMYWYRQDPGQGLRLIYYSQIVNDFQKGDIAEGYSVSREKKESFPLTVTSAQKNPTAFYLCASSRTIESPEAFFGQGTRLTVV.

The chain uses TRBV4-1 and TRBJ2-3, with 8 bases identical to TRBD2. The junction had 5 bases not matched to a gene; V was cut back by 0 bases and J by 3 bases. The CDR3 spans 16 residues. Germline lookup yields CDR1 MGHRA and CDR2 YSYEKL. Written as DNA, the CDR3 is TGCGCCAGCAGCCAAGATGGTAGCGGGGAGACAGATACGCAGTATTTT. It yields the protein CASSQDGSGETDTQYF.

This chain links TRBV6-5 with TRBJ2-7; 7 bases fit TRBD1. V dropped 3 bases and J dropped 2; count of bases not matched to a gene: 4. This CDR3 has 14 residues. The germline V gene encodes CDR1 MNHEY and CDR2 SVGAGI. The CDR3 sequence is CASSYRDRPYEQYF. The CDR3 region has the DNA TGTGCCAGCAGTTATCGGGACAGACCCTACGAGCAGTACTTC.

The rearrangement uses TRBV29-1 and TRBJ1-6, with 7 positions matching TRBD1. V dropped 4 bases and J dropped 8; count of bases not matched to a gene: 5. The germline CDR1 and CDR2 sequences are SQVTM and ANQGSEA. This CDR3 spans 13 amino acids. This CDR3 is CSVGQGQDSPLHF. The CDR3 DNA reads TGCAGCGTTGGACAGGGCCAGGATTCACCCCTCCACTTT.

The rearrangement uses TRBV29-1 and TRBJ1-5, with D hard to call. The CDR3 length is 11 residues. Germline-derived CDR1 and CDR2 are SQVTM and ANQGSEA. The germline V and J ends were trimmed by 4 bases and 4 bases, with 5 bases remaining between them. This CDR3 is CSVVPNQPQHF. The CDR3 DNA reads TGCAGCGTTGTCCCAAATCAGCCCCAGCATTTT.

The CDR3 DNA is TGTGCCAGCTCACCACAGGTCAGGGGCAATCAGCCCCAGCATTTT. Amino acids: CASSPQVRGNQPQHF. The rearrangement joins TRBV18 to TRBJ1-5; tentative D call: TRBD1 (5 bases). V dropped 1 base and J dropped 2 bases, with 9 bases sitting between them. From germline, CDR1 is KGHSH and CDR2 LQKENI. CDR3 size: 15 residues.

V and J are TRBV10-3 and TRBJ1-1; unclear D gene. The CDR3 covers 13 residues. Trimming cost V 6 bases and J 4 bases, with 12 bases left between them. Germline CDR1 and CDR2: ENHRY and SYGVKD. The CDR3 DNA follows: TGTGCCATCAGGAGTAATTCTGGCACTGAAGCTTTCTTT. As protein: CAIRSNSGTEAFF.

The CDR3 sequence is CASSEAGVNYGYTF. CDR3 coding DNA: TGTGCCAGCAGTGAGGCCGGGGTTAACTATGGCTACACCTTC. The chain links TRBV25-1 to TRBJ1-2; D remains unclear. Germline loops: CDR1 MGHDK, CDR2 SYGVNS. The CDR3 spans 14 residues. Trimming removed 3 bases from V and 1 base from J, with 9 bases in between.